The source of this T cell receptor beta chain is a study of early T cells in non-severe SARS-CoV-2 infection. The wider study: The study sequenced bulk RNA from unsorted whole blood, with chains unpaired. General study points: Matches to VDJdb favored anti-spike CD8 responses and missed private and CD4 specificities.

This clonotype showed up just once. Its antigen remains unidentified. Unique molecular identifiers were affixed to single, distinct cDNA molecules. MiXCR, applied by TCRdb to the 5' RACE reads, yields one record per CDR3 protein. This sample carries about 83,000 distinct CDR3 sequences, around 12% of them seen once, and the ten largest clones take over 6.5%. Germline CDR1 is SGHAT and CDR2 is FQNNGV. The CDR3 loop spans 15 amino acids. V was clipped by 5 bases and J by 6 bases; unmatched bases: 9. The J gene is TRBJ2-1, the V gene TRBV11-2; 8 nucleotides align to TRBD1. The receptor's source is an adult who was a healthcare worker with PCR-confirmed SARS-CoV-2 infection or an uninfected control (not recorded which). Sequenced material: whole blood. The CDR3 DNA reads TGTGCCAGCAGCCCCCGGACAGGGCACACCAATGAGCAGTTCTTC. Its translation is CASSPRTGHTNEQFF.